The rows below give T cell receptor beta chains drawn from one sample of a study of blood T cells in healthy people across ages. TCRdb ran MiXCR on the 5' RACE reads and lists one entry per CDR3 protein. This table holds 710,000 or so distinct CDR3 sequences, approximately 21% found once. The sequenced sample was blood. The receptors were sampled from a man aged 65-85 years in good health. Both conserved end residues are part of each CDR3. D genes are given only for firm matches. Size tells how often a clone was seen (once, few, many) or the class of an expanded clone, and some rows leave it out.

v_gene: TRBV6-7; j_gene: TRBJ2-1; d_gene: NA; abundance: few; CDR3nt: TGTGCCAGCAGTTACTTCGACATACCATCCTACAATGAGCAGTTCTTC; CDR3aa: CASSYFDIPSYNEQFF
v_gene: TRBV5-1; j_gene: TRBJ2-7; d_gene: TRBD1; abundance: few; CDR3nt: TGCGCCAGCAGCTTGGTCCCGGACAGGTTATCCTACGAGCAGTACTTC; CDR3aa: CASSLVPDRLSYEQYF
v_gene: TRBV18; j_gene: TRBJ2-7; d_gene: TRBD1; abundance: few; CDR3nt: TGTGCCAGCTCATCGGGACAGGGGAGCGAGCAGTACTTC; CDR3aa: CASSSGQGSEQYF
v_gene: TRBV30; j_gene: TRBJ2-3; d_gene: NA; abundance: few; CDR3nt: TGTGCCTGGAGTGTTAGGGCCCGAGATACGCAGTATTTT; CDR3aa: CAWSVRARDTQYF
v_gene: TRBV7-9; j_gene: TRBJ2-5; d_gene: TRBD2; abundance: many; CDR3nt: TGTGCCAGCAGTTTAAGACTAGCGGGAGGACAGGAGACCCAGTACTTC; CDR3aa: CASSLRLAGGQETQYF
v_gene: TRBV28; j_gene: TRBJ2-7; d_gene: TRBD2; abundance: NA; CDR3nt: TGTGCCAGCAGTTTCGAATCCGGGACTAGCGGCTACGAGCAGTACTTC; CDR3aa: CASSFESGTSGYEQYF
v_gene: TRBV12-3/TRBV12-4; j_gene: TRBJ2-1; d_gene: TRBD2; abundance: few; CDR3nt: TGTGCCAGCAGTTTAAGGCTAGCGGCCTTCAATGAGCAGTTCTTC; CDR3aa: CASSLRLAAFNEQFF
v_gene: TRBV12-3/TRBV12-4; j_gene: TRBJ1-6; d_gene: NA; abundance: NA; CDR3nt: TGTGCCAGCAGCTATGACAGAAATTCACCCCTCCACTTT; CDR3aa: CASSYDRNSPLHF
v_gene: TRBV12-3/TRBV12-4; j_gene: TRBJ2-4; d_gene: NA; abundance: NA; CDR3nt: TGTGCCAGCAGTTTCGACAGCCTCGCTCGGGACAAAAACATTCAGTACTTC; CDR3aa: CASSFDSLARDKNIQYF
v_gene: TRBV5-1; j_gene: TRBJ2-3; d_gene: NA; abundance: NA; CDR3nt: TGCGCCAGCAGCTTGGGCGGCGGAAAGGCCACAGATACGCAGTATTTT; CDR3aa: CASSLGGGKATDTQYF
v_gene: TRBV27; j_gene: TRBJ2-3; d_gene: TRBD2; abundance: NA; CDR3nt: TGTGCCAGCAGTCAACCAAAACTAGCGGGAATAACAGATACGCAGTATTTT; CDR3aa: CASSQPKLAGITDTQYF
v_gene: TRBV6-6; j_gene: TRBJ2-5; d_gene: NA; abundance: few; CDR3nt: TGTGCCAGCAGTTTCACTAGCTTGGAGACCCAGTACTTC; CDR3aa: CASSFTSLETQYF
v_gene: TRBV7-8; j_gene: TRBJ2-7; d_gene: TRBD1; abundance: NA; CDR3nt: TGTGCCAGCAGTCCCTCTGACAGGGGCGAGCAGTACTTC; CDR3aa: CASSPSDRGEQYF
v_gene: TRBV7-9; j_gene: TRBJ2-1; d_gene: TRBD2; abundance: NA; CDR3nt: TGTGCCAGCAGCTTGACTAGCGGGGCAGTGAATGAGCAGTTCTTC; CDR3aa: CASSLTSGAVNEQFF
v_gene: TRBV7-8; j_gene: TRBJ1-5; d_gene: NA; abundance: NA; CDR3nt: TGTGCCAGCAGCTTGGAGCGGAACAATCAGCCCCAGCATTTT; CDR3aa: CASSLERNNQPQHF
v_gene: TRBV5-5; j_gene: TRBJ1-2; d_gene: NA; abundance: few; CDR3nt: TGTGCCAGCAGCTTGGTTGCAGGGGAGGGCTATGGCTACACCTTC; CDR3aa: CASSLVAGEGYGYTF
v_gene: TRBV12-3/TRBV12-4; j_gene: TRBJ1-6; d_gene: TRBD1; abundance: NA; CDR3nt: TGTGCCAGCAGTCCTACAGGGGGCCGAGCACCCCTCCACTTT; CDR3aa: CASSPTGGRAPLHF
v_gene: TRBV5-1; j_gene: TRBJ1-2; d_gene: NA; abundance: few; CDR3nt: TGCGCCAGCAGGGAGGGGACACCTCCTAACTATGGCTACACCTTC; CDR3aa: CASREGTPPNYGYTF
v_gene: TRBV3-1; j_gene: TRBJ2-5; d_gene: TRBD1; abundance: NA; CDR3nt: TGTGCCAGCAGCTATGGACAGGGACCGGGGACCCAGTGCTTC; CDR3aa: CASSYGQGPGTQCF
v_gene: TRBV20-1; j_gene: TRBJ2-5; d_gene: TRBD1; abundance: NA; CDR3nt: TGCAGTCTTCGGGACAGAGAAGAGACCCAGTACTTC; CDR3aa: CSLRDREETQYF
v_gene: TRBV11-3; j_gene: TRBJ1-1; d_gene: NA; abundance: NA; CDR3nt: TGTGCCAGCTCCCGTGGGGCGGGTACTGAAGCTTTCTTT; CDR3aa: CASSRGAGTEAFF
v_gene: TRBV5-6; j_gene: TRBJ2-2; d_gene: TRBD2; abundance: NA; CDR3nt: TGTGCCAGCAGCGACCTCGCGACTAGCGGGGGCCTAACCGGGGAGCTGTTTTTT; CDR3aa: CASSDLATSGGLTGELFF
v_gene: TRBV27; j_gene: TRBJ2-1; d_gene: TRBD2; abundance: many; CDR3nt: TGTGCCAGCACCTCAGCGGGAGGGGGAAACAATGAGCAGTTCTTC; CDR3aa: CASTSAGGGNNEQFF
v_gene: TRBV3-1; j_gene: TRBJ1-2; d_gene: NA; abundance: NA; CDR3nt: TGTGCCAGCAGCCAAGGCGCAACACCGAACTATGGCTACACCTTC; CDR3aa: CASSQGATPNYGYTF
v_gene: TRBV29-1; j_gene: TRBJ1-2; d_gene: NA; abundance: NA; CDR3nt: TGCAGCGTTCAGCCGACTAATTCCTATGGCTACACCTTC; CDR3aa: CSVQPTNSYGYTF
v_gene: TRBV19; j_gene: TRBJ2-7; d_gene: TRBD1; abundance: NA; CDR3nt: TGTGCCAGTAGTGGACAGGGAGGAACGTTATACGAGCAGTACTTC; CDR3aa: CASSGQGGTLYEQYF
v_gene: TRBV7-7; j_gene: TRBJ2-7; d_gene: TRBD2; abundance: few; CDR3nt: TGTGCCAGCAGCTCCGGGACTAGCGGGGACTCCGAGCAGTACTTC; CDR3aa: CASSSGTSGDSEQYF
v_gene: TRBV5-5; j_gene: TRBJ2-2; d_gene: TRBD1; abundance: few; CDR3nt: TGTGCCAGCAGTTTGACAGGGCAAAGCACCGGGGAGCTGTTTTTT; CDR3aa: CASSLTGQSTGELFF
v_gene: TRBV5-1; j_gene: TRBJ2-1; d_gene: TRBD1; abundance: NA; CDR3nt: TGCGCCAGCAGCTTGGTATGGGACAGGGTCCACAATGAGCAGTTCTTC; CDR3aa: CASSLVWDRVHNEQFF
v_gene: TRBV5-1; j_gene: TRBJ1-1; d_gene: NA; abundance: NA; CDR3nt: TGCGCCAGCAGCCACGGACAGTTGAACACTGAAGCTTTCTTT; CDR3aa: CASSHGQLNTEAFF
v_gene: TRBV7-8; j_gene: TRBJ2-3; d_gene: TRBD2; abundance: NA; CDR3nt: TGTGCCAGCAGCTTAACTCGGGAGGGGCTAAGCACAGATACGCAGTATTTT; CDR3aa: CASSLTREGLSTDTQYF
v_gene: TRBV24-1; j_gene: TRBJ1-1; d_gene: NA; abundance: NA; CDR3nt: TGTGCCACCAGTGACCCACACACTGAAGCTTTCTTT; CDR3aa: CATSDPHTEAFF
v_gene: TRBV12-5; j_gene: TRBJ2-1; d_gene: TRBD2; abundance: NA; CDR3nt: TGTGCTAGTGGTTTAGCGGGGGGTAGCAATGAGCAGTTCTTC; CDR3aa: CASGLAGGSNEQFF
v_gene: TRBV7-9; j_gene: TRBJ1-4; d_gene: TRBD1; abundance: NA; CDR3nt: TGTGCCAGCAGCTCGGAGGGACAGAGAGATGAAAAACTGTTTTTT; CDR3aa: CASSSEGQRDEKLFF
v_gene: TRBV20-1; j_gene: TRBJ2-5; d_gene: NA; abundance: NA; CDR3nt: TGCAGTGCTAGTCGGTCTTCGGAGACCCAGTACTTC; CDR3aa: CSASRSSETQYF
v_gene: TRBV5-1; j_gene: TRBJ2-7; d_gene: TRBD1; abundance: few; CDR3nt: TGCGCCAGCAGCATTGGGGGACAGGCGTCCTACGAGCAGTACTTC; CDR3aa: CASSIGGQASYEQYF
v_gene: TRBV19; j_gene: TRBJ1-4; d_gene: NA; abundance: NA; CDR3nt: TGTGCCAGTAGTATAGTGACAGGTTCGGAAAAACTGTTTTTT; CDR3aa: CASSIVTGSEKLFF
v_gene: TRBV6-6; j_gene: TRBJ2-2; d_gene: NA; abundance: NA; CDR3nt: TGTGCCAGCAGGCTACGCCCAGGGACCACCGGGGAGCTGTTTTTT; CDR3aa: CASRLRPGTTGELFF
v_gene: TRBV7-2; j_gene: TRBJ2-5; d_gene: NA; abundance: many; CDR3nt: TGTGCCAGCAGCTTAGCCCGATGGGGGCAAGAGACCCAGTACTTC; CDR3aa: CASSLARWGQETQYF